This TCR beta chain was identified during a study of early T cells in non-severe SARS-CoV-2 infection. Whole-study context: Sequencing input comprised bulk RNA from unsorted whole blood; chain pairing was not available. Study results and limitations: Matches to VDJdb favored anti-spike CD8 responses and missed private and CD4 specificities.

Unique molecular identifiers were added to individual cDNA molecules. Each CDR3 protein is one row after TCRdb ran MiXCR on the 5' RACE reads. This table has approximately 70,000 distinct CDR3 sequences, over 9% appearing once. The table lists this clonotype with many counts. Its antigen remains unknown. The germline CDR1 and CDR2 sequences are SGHTA and FQGNSA. Trimming removed 5 bases from V and 0 bases from J, with 12 bases in between. CDR3 length equals 15 residues. Sample: whole blood, taken at baseline. This clonotype originated in an adult who was a healthcare worker with PCR-confirmed SARS-CoV-2 infection or an uninfected control (not recorded which). The chain carries TRBV7-2 and TRBJ2-3; D is undetermined. The CDR3 DNA reads TGTGCCAGCAGCGTTGGTCCAGGCAGCACAGATACGCAGTATTTT. It yields the protein CASSVGPGSTDTQYF.